This T cell receptor (beta chain) was obtained from a study of shared clonotypes between healthy human individuals. Notes on the study in general: Depth was large, yet rarefaction showed that sorted-subset sequencing was incomplete.

Turning to this clone: The antigen is not known.

V was pared by 0 bases and J by 0 bases, with 5 bases of the junction left unmatched. CDR1 and CDR2 from the germline V gene are SGHRS and YFSETQ. CDR3 size: 17 residues. TCRdb keeps only in-frame clones here, not all; method: immunoSEQ multiplex PCR. The sample holds some 650,000 clones, 95% to 98% seen once. Source material: naive CD4+ T cells sorted from blood. Specified subset: CD45RA+ positively selected. The chain links TRBV5-1 to TRBJ2-7, with 11 positions matching TRBD2. This clonotype was obtained from a woman in her twenties or thirties in good health. The CDR3 sequence is CASSLGPSGRSSYEQYF. In DNA, the CDR3 is TGCGCCAGCAGCTTGGGCCCTAGCGGGAGGAGCTCCTACGAGCAGTACTTC. The whole variable domain, remainder taken from reference TRBV5-1 and TRBJ2-7, is KAGVTQTPRYLIKTRGQQVTLSCSPISGHRSVSWYQQTPGQGLQFLFEYFSETQRNKGNFPGRFSGRQFSNSRSEMNVSTLELGDSALYLCASSLGPSGRSSYEQYFGPGTRLTVT.